This T cell receptor beta chain was recovered during a study of T-cell memory formation after mild COVID-19. Background on the study: TCR clusters were largely donor specific.

TCRdb redid the calling of the 5' RACE reads with MiXCR, one entry per CDR3 protein. The repertoire holds some 82,000 distinct CDR3 sequences, with 9.5% to 15% as singletons. The CDR3 covers 14 residues. Germline-derived CDR1 and CDR2 are MGHRA and YSYEKL. The J segment lost 2 bases and the V segment lost 4 bases, leaving 3 bases of the junction unmatched. The chain combines TRBV4-1 with TRBJ2-5; 8 bases are a match to TRBD2. Sequencing input: PBMCs or a T cell subset sorted from them (not recorded which). This clonotype was obtained from a young man who had mild COVID-19 (a few samples of this study predate the infection). Cell type and time point are not known. The CDR3 region has the DNA TGCGCCAGCAGCCGCCGGGGGGGTCAAGAGACCCAGTACTTC. Translated, it gives CASSRRGGQETQYF.